The 9 T cell receptor beta chains listed next were all sequenced from one sample in a study of blood T cell repertoires in COVID-19. Sequencing used immunoSEQ multiplex PCR; TCRdb keeps in-frame clones, though not all of them. The sample lists roughly 130,000 clones, approximately 83% occurring once. Source material: peripheral blood. These receptors were taken from a woman aged 45-60 years with acute or convalescent COVID-19.

The chain uses TRBV18 and TRBJ1-2; D unclear. V was trimmed by 3 bases and J by 4 bases, leaving 12 bases between them. Germline CDR1 is KGHSH and CDR2 is LQKENI. The CDR3 has 14 amino acids. For the CDR3, the DNA is TGTGCCAGCTCACCTTCCGACGGGATCTATGGCTACACCTTC. Amino acids: CASSPSDGIYGYTF.

For the CDR3, the DNA is TGTGCCAGCAGCCAAGGGGCTGTTTACACCGGGGAGCTGTTTTTT. Amino acid sequence: CASSQGAVYTGELFF. The chain carries TRBV3-1 (or the pseudogene TRBV3-2) and TRBJ2-2; the D is unclear. The length of the CDR3 is 15 residues. Germline V gives CDR1 LGHDT, CDR2 YNNKEL (reference sequence). Between the trimmed V and J ends, which lost 1 base and 3 bases, there was a span of 9 bases.

The chain combines TRBV4-2 with TRBJ1-1; no clear D gene. V lost 0 bases to trimming and J lost 1 base, with 6 bases between them. Germline V gene lookup returns CDR1 LGHNA and CDR2 YNFKEQ. This CDR3 contains 14 residues. The CDR3 region is CASSQDGQNTEAFF. Written as DNA, the CDR3 is TGTGCCAGCAGCCAAGATGGGCAGAACACTGAAGCTTTCTTT.

The chain employs TRBV14 and TRBJ2-3; TRBD2 agrees at 8 bases. V lost 6 bases to trimming and J lost 1 base; unmatched junction nucleotides: 6. CDR1 is SGHDN and CDR2 is FVKESK in the germline V gene. This CDR3 spans 15 amino acids. DNA of the CDR3: TGTGCCAGCAGTCACCATAGCGGGGGCACAGATACGCAGTATTTT. Its protein is CASSHHSGGTDTQYF. Combining the CDR3 with reference TRBV14 and TRBJ2-3 gives the whole variable domain EAGVTQFPSHSVIEKGQTVTLRCDPISGHDNLYWYRRVMGKEIKFLLHFVKESKQDESGMPNNRFLAERTGGTYSTLKVQPAELEDSGVYFCASSHHSGGTDTQYFGPGTRLTVL.

The chain carries TRBV28 and TRBJ1-4, with 9 bases matching TRBD1. Germline V gene data show CDR1 as MDHEN and CDR2 as SYDVKM. Trimming removed 3 bases from V and 7 bases from J; junction bases left unmatched: 9. This CDR3 is built from 16 residues. CDR3 nucleotides: TGTGCCAGCAGTTTTGGGACAGGGACGGGAGGTGAAAAACTGTTTTTT. Amino acids: CASSFGTGTGGEKLFF.

The V and J genes are TRBV19 and TRBJ1-5; D perhaps matches TRBD1 (5 bases). V lost 9 bases and J 0 bases, leaving 6 bases between the germline ends. Germline CDR1 is LNHDA and CDR2 is SQIVND (reference sequence). This CDR3 contains 12 residues. CDR3 region: CARQVSNQPQHF. DNA of the CDR3: TGTGCCAGACAGGTTAGCAATCAGCCCCAGCATTTT.

CDR3 bases: TGTGCCAGCACCCCCCAGGGGGCCCCAGACACTGAAGCTTTCTTT. Protein: CASTPQGAPDTEAFF. The V call is TRBV7-6, the J call TRBJ1-1, with 8 nucleotides matching TRBD1. This CDR3 has 15 amino acids. V lost 7 bases, J lost 3 bases, and 10 bases stayed unmatched. CDR1 and CDR2 from the germline V gene are SGHVS and FNYEAQ.

The V call is TRBV11-2, the J call TRBJ1-6; TRBD1 is a possible D gene (6 bases). Trimming pared 0 bases from V and 13 bases from J, leaving 10 bases between. Germline CDR1 SGHAT, CDR2 FQNNGV. The CDR3 is made up of 13 amino acids. The CDR3 region has the DNA TGTGCCAGCAGCTTAGAGGACAGCAACCCCCTCCACTTT. Protein sequence: CASSLEDSNPLHF.

The chain joins TRBV4-2 to TRBJ2-2, with 14 bases fitting TRBD2. The V and J ends lost 1 base and 7 bases, in that order; junction bases with no gene match: 8. From germline, CDR1 is LGHNA and CDR2 YNFKEQ. This CDR3 is built from 18 residues. CDR3 in amino acids: CASSQVRLAGGLVGELFF. In DNA, the CDR3 is TGTGCCAGCAGCCAAGTGAGACTAGCGGGGGGGCTGGTCGGGGAGCTGTTTTTT.